Following are 30 T cell receptor beta chains from one sample sequenced in a study of tumor-infiltrating lymphocytes in primary liver carcinoma. The tissue used was unsorted bulk material of roughly 17-31 mg. RNA and DNA were co-extracted from it with the AllPrep DNA/RNA mini kit. Constant-region priming of roughly 0.45 ug total RNA yielded TCR beta cDNA. Slightly modified ARM-PCR with three nested multiplex PCR rounds yielded TCR beta libraries. Running around 10 cycles apiece, the first two PCR rounds relied on TRBV1-TRBV30 forward primers together with a C-beta reverse primer. One entry per CDR3 protein, called by TCRdb with MiXCR from the multiplex PCR reads. Of about 50,000 distinct CDR3 sequences listed, 60% to 80% are singletons. Sequencing input: liver tumor tissue from sampling region 5. Subset specified: tumor region T5, tumor centre. The receptors stem from a man aged 35-49 years with primary liver carcinoma and hepatitis B virus infection.

Regarding this clonotype: The junction and the germline gene differ at one end; a read error may be behind it. This sequence joins TRBV6-1 and TRBJ2-1; 8 bases match TRBD1. The germline CDR1 and CDR2 sequences are MNHNS and SASEGT. The CDR3 covers 16 residues. The CDR3 is CTSSESPGTGHNEQFF. The DNA of the CDR3 is TGTACCAGCAGTGAAAGCCCCGGGACAGGCCACAATGAGCAGTTCTTC.

This clonotype has just a few counts. The V call is TRBV11-1, the J call TRBJ2-1; TRBD1 might be the D (5 bases). V was pared by 2 bases and J by 1 base, with 9 bases between. From germline, CDR1 is SGHAT and CDR2 FQDESV (reference sequence). The CDR3 has 15 residues. The DNA of the CDR3 is TGTGCCAGCAGCTTAAAGTCAGGGTCCTACAATGAGCAGTTCTTC. Its translation: CASSLKSGSYNEQFF.

As regards this clonotype: A read error is likely, as this CDR3 ends without the conserved phenylalanine or tryptophan. The chain combines TRBV4-2 with TRBJ1-4, with D perhaps TRBD1 (5 bases). The ends were cut back, 11 bases at V and 7 bases at J, with 17 bases in the middle. Germline CDR1 LGHNA, CDR2 YNFKEQ. The length of the CDR3 is 13 residues. CDR3 nucleotides: TGTGCCGACAGCCAGCCCCACCGTGAAAAACTGTTTTCT. It encodes CADSQPHREKLFS.

The CDR3 loop is CASNIAGGLGDQYF. CDR3 nucleotide sequence: TGTGCCAGCAATATAGCGGGAGGACTCGGCGACCAGTACTTC. The chain carries TRBV6-2 or TRBV6-3 and TRBJ2-7; 10 bases are a match to TRBD2. CDR1 and CDR2 (germline): MNHEY, SVGEGT. This CDR3 is built from 14 residues. V gave up 7 bases and J gave up 10 bases; unmatched junction bases: 13.

Concerning this clonotype: Compared with germline, one end of the junction differs, possibly owing to a read error. This chain connects TRBV7-9 to TRBJ2-5; unclear D gene. This CDR3 is 13 amino acids long. Germline V lookup: CDR1 SEHNR, CDR2 FQNEAQ (reference sequence). CDR3 coding DNA: TGTGCCAGCAGTTTAGACTCCCAAGAGACCCAGTACTTC. Translation: CASSLDSQETQYF.

As concerns this clonotype: This may stem from a read error, because a much larger clone lies one nucleotide away. The chain combines TRBV25-1 with TRBJ1-3; TRBD1 agrees at 8 bases. In germline, CDR1 is MGHDK, CDR2 SYGVNS. The CDR3 totals 16 residues. CDR3 loop: CTSSLHGTGGGNTIYF. The CDR3 bases are TGTACCAGCAGTTTACACGGGACAGGAGGAGGAAACACCATATATTTT.

The chain carries TRBV29-1 and TRBJ2-7; no firm D call. Trimming stripped 7 bases from V and 4 bases from J, with 26 bases between. The germline CDR1 and CDR2 sequences are SQVTM and ANQGSEA. The CDR3 covers 16 residues. CDR3 protein: CSAMTSGIGTPYEQYF. The CDR3 region has the DNA TGCAGCGCCATGACATCTGGGATTGGCACTCCATACGAGCAGTACTTC.

As to this clonotype: The junction shows a germline mismatch at one end, possibly a read error. The rearrangement links TRBV12-3 or TRBV12-4 to TRBJ1-1; no definite D call. The CDR3 extends over 14 amino acids. This CDR3 reads CTSSIGIGETEAFF. CDR3 bases: TGTACCAGCAGTATCGGGATCGGGGAGACTGAAGCTTTCTTT.

Comment on this clonotype: At one boundary the junction diverges from the germline segment, which might be a read error. The rearrangement links TRBV7-8 to TRBJ2-7; D is possibly TRBD2 (5 bases). Germline loops: CDR1 SGHVS, CDR2 FQNEAQ. The CDR3 sequence is 15 residues long. Here the CDR3 DNA reads TGTGTCAGCAGCTTAGCCGGGGATAGGGCCCACGAGCAGTACTTC. It specifies CVSSLAGDRAHEQYF.

In this sample, this clonotype turned up a few times. This chain connects TRBV9 to TRBJ1-2, with 7 bases that match TRBD1. V trimming: 0 bases; J trimming: 4 bases; junction bases outside the gene matches: 6. CDR3 length: 15 residues. The V gene's germline CDR1 is SGDLS and CDR2 YYNGEE. The chain's CDR3 is CASSVADRQGYGYTF. For the CDR3, the DNA is TGTGCCAGCAGCGTAGCTGACAGACAGGGCTATGGCTACACCTTC.

Points on this clonotype: At one boundary the junction diverges from the germline segment, which might be a read error. V usage is TRBV29-1 and J usage is TRBJ2-1; D possibly corresponds to TRBD2 (5 bases). The CDR3 runs 14 residues. Germline V gene sequence: CDR1 SQVTM, CDR2 ANQGSEA. The CDR3 loop is CSVTRRMHYNEQFF. CDR3 DNA sequence: TGCAGCGTGACAAGGAGGATGCATTACAATGAGCAGTTTTTC.

This clonotype was detected ten times or more. CDR3 coding DNA: TGTGCCAGCCTCGGGGGGGGTCAAGAGACCCAGTACTTC. This encodes CASLGGGQETQYF. V gene TRBV28 combines with J gene TRBJ2-5; 8 bases fit TRBD2. The germline CDR1 and CDR2 sequences are MDHEN and SYDVKM. The V segment lost 8 bases and the J segment 2 bases; nucleotides outside the gene matches: 4. This CDR3 comprises 13 residues.

Turning to this clonotype: Sequence at one end of the junction differs from germline and may be a read error. This sequence joins TRBV11-2 and TRBJ2-7, with 7 bases that match TRBD2. The germline gives CDR1 SGHAT, CDR2 FQNNGV. The CDR3 spans 20 residues. For the CDR3, the DNA is TGTGCCAGCAGCTTGAGGGAGGGGAGGACTAACGGGCTCAACTCCTACGTGCAGTACTTC. It encodes CASSLREGRTNGLNSYVQYF.

This clonotype came up many times. The rearrangement links TRBV7-9 to TRBJ2-6; no reliable D call. CDR3 length equals 16 residues. From germline, CDR1 is SEHNR and CDR2 FQNEAQ (reference sequence). Trimming pared 4 bases from V and 3 bases from J, leaving 13 bases between. The CDR3 DNA is TGTGCCAGCAGCTCTGGACGGAACTTTGGGGCCAACGTCCTGACTTTC. This sequence encodes CASSSGRNFGANVLTF. Filled out from reference TRBV7-9 and TRBJ2-6, the complete variable domain reads DTGVSQNPRHKITKRGQNVTFRCDPISEHNRLYWYRQTLGQGPEFLTYFQNEAQLEKSRLLSDRFSAERPKGSFSTLEIQRTEQGDSAMYLCASSSGRNFGANVLTFGAGSRLTVL.

Concerning this clonotype: At one boundary the junction diverges from the germline segment, which might be a read error. The chain joins TRBV11-2 to TRBJ2-1; D might be TRBD2 (5 bases). CDR1 is SGHAT, CDR2 FQNNGV, per germline. The CDR3 has 14 amino acids. CDR3 residues: CVSSTSGFYNGQFF. DNA for the CDR3: TGTGTCAGCAGTACTAGTGGGTTCTACAATGGGCAGTTCTTC. The variable domain in full, with the rest retrieved from reference TRBV11-2 and TRBJ2-1, is EAGVAQSPRYKIIEKRQSVAFWCNPISGHATLYWYQQILGQGPKLLIQFQNNGVVDDSQLPKDRFSAERLKGVDSTLKIQPAKLEDSAVYLCVSSTSGFYNGQFFGPGTRLTVL.

This rearrangement joins TRBV14 to TRBJ2-7, with D tentatively TRBD2 (6 bases). Trimming stripped 6 bases from V and 7 bases from J, with 16 bases between. Per the germline V gene, CDR1 is SGHDN and CDR2 is FVKESK. CDR3 size: 13 residues. CDR3 protein: CASRMGGLLEQYF. The CDR3 coding sequence is TGTGCCAGCAGGATGGGAGGACTCCTGGAGCAGTACTTC. The full variable domain, its missing parts supplied by reference TRBV14 and TRBJ2-7, is EAGVTQFPSHSVIEKGQTVTLRCDPISGHDNLYWYRRVMGKEIKFLLHFVKESKQDESGMPNNRFLAERTGGTYSTLKVQPAELEDSGVYFCASRMGGLLEQYFGPGTRLTVT.

In the case of this clonotype: One base away lies a much larger clone, so this may be a sequencing read error. The J gene is TRBJ1-1, the V gene TRBV2, with D tentatively TRBD1 (5 bases). The CDR3 length is 14 residues. In germline, CDR1 is SNHLY, CDR2 FYNNEI. The CDR3 nucleotides are TGTGTCAGCAGTGCACCGGGGGGGGTCGCTGAAGCTTTCTTT. The encoded protein is CVSSAPGGVAEAFF.

The V and J genes are TRBV29-1 and TRBJ2-5, with 11 bases lining up with TRBD1. J was trimmed by 5 bases and V by 3 bases; bases with no gene match: 8. The CDR3 has 15 residues. CDR1 and CDR2 (germline): SQVTM, ANQGSEA. This CDR3 is CSVDADRGRTETQYF. As DNA, the CDR3 is TGCAGCGTTGATGCGGACAGGGGGCGAACCGAGACCCAGTACTTC.

As concerns this clonotype: Sequence at one end of the junction differs from germline and may be a read error. The chain couples TRBV28 to TRBJ2-5; D call uncertain. Germline V CDR1 and CDR2: MDHEN, SYDVKM. The CDR3 has 13 residues. CDR3 nucleotide sequence: TGTGCCAGCAGACCGTCGGAAGAAGAGACCCAATACTTC. It is translated as CASRPSEEETQYF.

In this sample, this clonotype turned up a few times. Germline is not matched at one junction end, which may reflect a read error. The V and J genes are TRBV11-1 and TRBJ2-2, with no clear D. The CDR3 totals 14 residues. Germline V gives CDR1 SGHAT, CDR2 FQDESV (reference sequence). The CDR3 sequence is CTSSLWANTWELFF. CDR3 coding DNA: TGTACCAGCAGTTTATGGGCAAACACCTGGGAGCTGTTTTTT.

For this clonotype: The junction departs from the called germline gene at one end, perhaps through a read error. The gene calls are TRBV6-5 and TRBJ2-1; D is ambiguous. The germline V gene encodes CDR1 MNHEY and CDR2 SVGAGI. The length of the CDR3 is 13 residues. The CDR3 coding sequence is TGTGCCAGCAGTTCCGGCTCTTACAATGGGCAGTTCTTC. Translating it yields CASSSGSYNGQFF.

This clonotype appeared a few times. The chain couples TRBV4-2 to TRBJ2-3; 13 positions agree with TRBD2. CDR1 and CDR2 from the germline V gene are LGHNA and YNFKEQ. V lost 0 bases and J lost 5; bases outside the gene matches: 8. CDR3 length equals 18 residues. The CDR3 DNA sequence: TGTGCCAGCAGCCAAGAAGGGAGGACTAGCGGGAGAGGAGATACGCAGTATTTT. As protein: CASSQEGRTSGRGDTQYF.

Worth noting for this clonotype: Its ends do not fully match the called genes, so a read error is possible. The chain carries TRBV6-5 and TRBJ2-1; 8 bases match TRBD2. Germline loops: CDR1 MNHEY, CDR2 SVGAGI. The CDR3 has 11 amino acids. The CDR3 protein is CASGSGGEQLF. DNA for the CDR3: TGTGCCAGTGGGAGCGGGGGTGAGCAACTCTTC.

Comments on this clonotype: Germline is not matched at one junction end, which may reflect a read error. The V and J genes are TRBV4-2 and TRBJ2-2; D is unclear. Germline assignment: CDR1 LGHNA and CDR2 YNFKEQ. CDR3 size: 14 residues. The CDR3 bases are TGTGCCAGCAGTCAAGATCAGGTAGAAGGGGAGCTGTTTTTT. This sequence encodes CASSQDQVEGELFF.

This chain links TRBV5-4 with TRBJ2-2, with D possibly matching TRBD2 (5 bases). Trimming took off 7 bases at V and 0 bases at J, with 13 bases between the two ends. Germline CDR1 reads SGHNT; CDR2 reads YYREEE (reference sequence). The CDR3 has 15 residues. The CDR3 region has the DNA TGTGCCAGCGGCTCTACTAGTGCGAACACCGGGGAGCTGTTTTTT. It specifies CASGSTSANTGELFF.

Ten or more counts support this clonotype. This sequence joins TRBV24-1 and TRBJ2-1, with TRBD1 matching over 9 bases. Germline CDR1 reads KGHDR; CDR2 reads SFDVKD. The CDR3 contains 16 residues. After removal of 3 bases from V and 7 bases from J, the junction contained 9 bases not matched to a gene. The CDR3 DNA sequence: TGTGCCACCAGTGATCCCGGGACAGGGTTAACGAATGAGCAGTTCTTC. Protein product: CATSDPGTGLTNEQFF.

For this clonotype: This may stem from a read error, because a much larger clone lies one nucleotide away. V and J are TRBV19 and TRBJ2-1, with D maybe TRBD1 (6 bases). The CDR3 spans 14 residues. The germline gives CDR1 LNHDA, CDR2 SQIVND (reference sequence). Trimming removed 7 bases at V and 7 bases at J, with 17 bases between. This CDR3 is CASIRGQRMNEQFF. The CDR3 bases are TGTGCCAGTATTAGAGGACAGCGGATGAATGAGCAGTTCTTC.

To note about this clonotype: At one boundary the junction diverges from the germline segment, which might be a read error. V is TRBV4-1 and J is TRBJ1-2, with D perhaps TRBD1 (6 bases). The CDR3 has 15 residues. Looked up from germline, CDR1 is MGHRA and CDR2 is YSYEKL. The DNA for the CDR3 is TGCACCAGTACCGACCAGGGACAATCTAACTATGGCTACACCTTC. Protein: CTSTDQGQSNYGYTF.

Comment on this clonotype: Germline and junction disagree at one end, which may indicate a read error. The rearrangement uses TRBV12-3 or TRBV12-4 and TRBJ2-2, with D unresolved. This CDR3 region has 16 residues. CDR3 DNA: TGTGCTAGCAGTCCCCGGCGGCGGACGAACGCCGGGGAGCTGTTTTTT. Translating it yields CASSPRRRTNAGELFF.

Turning to this clonotype: Mismatch with germline at one junction end may stem from a read error. The rearrangement joins TRBV5-1 to TRBJ2-7, with 13 bases that match TRBD2. This CDR3 region has 15 residues. Germline CDR1 and CDR2: SGHRS and YFSETQ. CDR3 bases: TGCGCAAGCAGCACTGGACTAGCGGGAGTCAACGAGCAGTACTTC. Protein: CASSTGLAGVNEQYF. The full variable domain, completed using reference TRBV5-1 and TRBJ2-7, is KAGVTQTPRYLIKTRGQQVTLSCSPISGHRSVSWYQQTPGQGLQFLFEYFSETQRNKGNFPGRFSGRQFSNSRSEMNVSTLELGDSALYLCASSTGLAGVNEQYFGPGTRLTVT.